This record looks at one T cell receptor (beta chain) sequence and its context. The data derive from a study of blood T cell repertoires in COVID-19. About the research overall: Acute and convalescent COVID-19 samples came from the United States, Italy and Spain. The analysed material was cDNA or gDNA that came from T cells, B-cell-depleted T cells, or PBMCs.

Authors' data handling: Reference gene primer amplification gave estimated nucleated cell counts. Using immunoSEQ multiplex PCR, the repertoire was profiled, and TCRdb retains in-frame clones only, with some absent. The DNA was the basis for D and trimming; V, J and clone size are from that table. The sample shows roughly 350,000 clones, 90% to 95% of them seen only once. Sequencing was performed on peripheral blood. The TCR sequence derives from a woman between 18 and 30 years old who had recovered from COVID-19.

CDR3 DNA sequence: TGTGCCATCAGTAACCCGGGACAGGACACTGAAGCTTTCTTT. This encodes CAISNPGQDTEAFF. The chain is built from TRBV10-3 and TRBJ1-1; 8 nucleotides line up with TRBD1. This CDR3 region has 14 residues. V trimming: 5 bases; J trimming: 3 bases; junction bases outside the gene matches: 5. CDR1 is ENHRY and CDR2 is SYGVKD in the germline V gene.